The present T cell receptor beta chain was sequenced within a study of cytomegalovirus exposure and HLA in healthy donors. Study-wide context: The 110 million or so unique TCR beta sequences, from about 170 million T cells, were found by an earlier analysis. Of 300 to 500 genotyped donors, roughly 76% grouped in the Caucasian-associated ancestry cluster.

It was with 60 Vbeta and 13 Jbeta primers that the PCR ran. TCRdb keeps only in-frame clones here, not all; method: immunoSEQ multiplex PCR. The data contain some 150,000 clones, around 80% of them singletons. The CDR3 is 14 residues long. The V gene lost 4 bases and the J gene lost 1 base, with 8 bases spanning the gap. Germline CDR1 LGHNT, CDR2 FRNRAP. This clonotype was obtained from a man aged 40-49 years in good health and CMV-seropositive. The chain joins TRBV12-5 to TRBJ2-1; the D gene is possibly TRBD1 (5 bases). The sequenced sample consisted of PBMCs. CDR3 sequence reads: CASGWQGSYNEQFF. The CDR3 DNA reads TGTGCTAGTGGTTGGCAGGGATCCTACAATGAGCAGTTCTTC. Supplemented by reference TRBV12-5 and TRBJ2-1, the full variable domain reads DARVTQTPRHKVTEMGQEVTMRCQPILGHNTVFWYRQTMMQGLELLAYFRNRAPLDDSGMPKDRFSAEMPDATLATLKIQPSEPRDSAVYFCASGWQGSYNEQFFGPGTRLTVL.